This entry describes one TCR beta chain. Its cognate antigen is unknown. This specimen belongs to a study of Graves' ophthalmopathy and Graves' hyperthyroidism. The study's findings and limits: Most expanded clonotypes in thyroid above 0.001 frequency also showed up in blood.

Using RNA transcripts, the TCR beta CDR3 regions were amplified. A first-round RT-PCR used HTBI primers, followed by a second-round multiplex PCR. TCRdb redid the calling of the multiplex PCR reads with MiXCR, one entry per CDR3 protein. Seen here are hundreds of thousands of distinct CDR3 sequences, just over 40% observed once, and the top ten hold more than 3%. A volume of 9.5 to 10 ml of fresh peripheral blood supplied the PBMCs. Germline V lookup: CDR1 SGDLS, CDR2 YYNGEE. V was clipped by 4 bases and J by 7 bases; unmatched bases: 7. The CDR3 length is 14 residues. Sequenced input: peripheral blood. This TCR was sampled from an adult man with Graves' ophthalmopathy. V usage is TRBV9 and J usage is TRBJ2-7; TRBD1 aligns across 11 bases. CDR3 nucleotides: TGTGCCAGCAGCACCCGGACAGGGGGCGGTGAGCAGTACTTC. This gives the protein CASSTRTGGGEQYF.